This TCR beta chain was sequenced in a study of blood T cells in healthy people across ages. Whole-study findings and limits: Donor CMV status, an unknown factor, possibly confounded changes in expanded clonotypes.

The CDR3 has 13 amino acids. V trimming: 6 bases; J trimming: 3 bases; junction bases outside the gene matches: 4. CDR1 is SGHRS and CDR2 is YFSETQ in the germline V gene. This clonotype appeared once. What it binds is not known. Total RNA extraction produced at least 5.5 micrograms (per sample) for the study. Together with a sample-barcoded 5' primer, a J-beta primer mix was included in a second PCR lasting roughly 6 to 12 cycles. Every molecule of cDNA carried a tag from a template-switch adaptor with 12 random nucleotides. MiXCR, applied by TCRdb to the 5' RACE reads, yields one record per CDR3 protein. The sample contains 550,000 to 650,000 distinct CDR3 sequences, around 31% of which appear only once.

V is TRBV5-1 and J is TRBJ2-5; TRBD2 matches 8 bases. Material: blood. This receptor was obtained from a woman aged 80 or over in good health. As DNA, the CDR3 is TGCGCCAGCAAGGTTAGCGGGGAAGAGACCCAGTACTTC. This translates into CASKVSGEETQYF.